A single sample gave rise to the 5 T cell receptor beta chains below, sequenced in a study of CD8+ T cells in alopecia areata (dated by TCRdb to between 2018 and 2020). What this sample's time point label stands for: around 29 days on oral tofacitinib. Taken with the paper, the label for treatment or condition translates to: oral pan-JAK inhibitor, 5-10 mg twice daily. Preparation of the library involved the immunoSEQ multiplex PCR assay. RNA was extracted from all samples and reverse transcribed into cDNA, which served as template for TCR sequencing. Here the immuneACCESS table is served through TCRdb, limited to in-frame sequences with V and J called. Missing clones are a known gap in these copies; in checked studies unresolved V genes cover under half, and the rest lacks a known reason. Recorded for this sample are 130,000 or so clones; about 85% of them occurred a single time. The biggest ten clones account for roughly an eighth of the sample.

The sequenced sample was CD8+ T cells sorted from blood, obtained at week 4, from a patient treated with tofacitinib. The receptors here all came from a human donor with alopecia areata.

The V call is TRBV6-5, the J call TRBJ2-7; D possibly corresponds to TRBD1 (5 bases). CDR3 length: 15 amino acids. Trimming cost V 2 bases and J 7 bases, with 18 bases left between them. Germline CDR1 MNHEY, CDR2 SVGAGI. CDR3 bases: TGTGCCAGCAGTTACAACCAGGGTTCGTTTGCGGAGCAGTACTTC. It specifies CASSYNQGSFAEQYF.

Only one count was recorded for this clone. The V gene is TRBV27, the J gene TRBJ2-7; D unclear. Looked up from germline, CDR1 is MNHEY and CDR2 is SMNVEV (reference sequence). This CDR3 region has 15 residues. Trimming removed 3 bases from V and 0 bases from J, with 12 bases in between. The CDR3 DNA sequence: TGTGCCAGCAGTTTGACTGATTATAGCTCCTACGAGCAGTACTTC. It yields the protein CASSLTDYSSYEQYF.

The sample holds one count of this clone. Other DNA sequences in the sample encode the same CDR3. The chain couples TRBV7-9 to TRBJ2-7, with TRBD2 as a possible D gene (6 bases). The CDR3 totals 13 residues. Germline CDR1 reads SEHNR; CDR2 reads FQNEAQ (reference sequence). Trimming took off 4 bases at V and 3 bases at J, with 10 bases between the two ends. This CDR3 is CASSSPGGYEQYF. CDR3 sequence (DNA): TGTGCCAGCAGCTCCCCCGGGGGCTACGAGCAGTACTTC.

This clone was recorded a few times. This same CDR3 is encoded by further DNA sequences in the sample. This chain connects TRBV7-2 to TRBJ2-7, with 8 bases lining up with TRBD1. The V segment lost 4 bases and the J segment 2 bases; nucleotides outside the gene matches: 7. This CDR3 spans 15 amino acids. CDR1 and CDR2 from the germline V gene are SGHTA and FQGNSA. The CDR3 sequence: CASSWDSGGTYEQYF. The CDR3 DNA is TGTGCCAGCAGCTGGGACTCAGGGGGCACCTACGAGCAGTACTTC.

Judged by abundance, this clone is medium-sized. The same CDR3 arises from other DNA sequences in this sample as well. V gene TRBV5-6 combines with J gene TRBJ2-7; perhaps TRBD1 as D (6 bases). The CDR3 consists of 13 residues. The V end lost 5 bases, the J end lost 1 base, and 10 bases lay between the germline ends. The germline V gene has CDR1 SGHDT and CDR2 YYEEEE. CDR3 in amino acids: CASSPTGSYEQYF. The CDR3 region has the DNA TGTGCCAGCAGTCCCACAGGGTCCTACGAGCAGTACTTC.